This T cell receptor (beta chain) was obtained from a study of Ad26.COV2.S vaccination and SARS-CoV-2 variants. Treatment noted: some 20 received Ad26.COV2.S at low or high dose, single or two shots; roughly five received placebo; per-sample allocation not given. Samples came from day 63 after the first vaccine or placebo injection. It was an adult aged 18-55 years in Boston who was the donor. The study's findings and limits: There was reportedly substantial breadth in spike-specific CD8+ and CD4+ T cell responses after vaccination.

V lost 3 bases and J lost 5; bases outside the gene matches: 4. Germline CDR1 MNHNS, CDR2 SASEGT. The CDR3 covers 15 residues. TCRdb's copy holds only in-frame clones and misses some; the assay was immunoSEQ multiplex PCR. The table has about 400,000 clones, about 85% seen once; the top ten hold under 4%. Regarding this clone: Its antigen is not known.

This sequence originates from a person between 18 and 60 years old who received the Ad26.COV2.S COVID-19 vaccine or a placebo. The sample in question was peripheral blood, obtained in a trial of Ad26.COV2.S vaccine versus placebo. The chain employs TRBV6-1 and TRBJ1-6; 7 bases fit TRBD1. DNA for the CDR3: TGTGCCAGCAGTGATTTGACAGGGAATAATTCACCCCTCCACTTT. It specifies CASSDLTGNNSPLHF.